This TCR beta chain was sequenced during a study of technical replicates of blood from a handful of donors. Some clones are missing from TCRdb's copy, which holds only in-frame ones; the method was immunoSEQ multiplex PCR. The repertoire includes about 75,000 clones, 75% to 95% of them detected once, and 0.37% sits in the top ten. Specimen: T cells isolated from PBMCs. This TCR came from a human donor in good health. Some clones in this sample may be carry-over from other donors' samples.

CDR3: CASSYSNGGTYEQYF. CDR3 DNA: TGTGCCAGCAGTTACTCGAACGGGGGGACCTACGAGCAGTACTTC. The genes are TRBV6-5 and TRBJ2-7; 7 bases match TRBD2. V trimming: 0 bases; J trimming: 2 bases; junction bases outside the gene matches: 4. From germline, CDR1 is MNHEY and CDR2 SVGAGI. The CDR3 has 15 amino acids.